A single sample gave rise to the 5 T cell receptor beta chains below, sequenced in a study of cytomegalovirus exposure and HLA in healthy donors. 13 Jbeta primers and 60 Vbeta primers were used for the PCR. Using immunoSEQ multiplex PCR, the repertoire was profiled, and TCRdb retains in-frame clones only, with some absent. The profile shows about 170,000 clones, more than 80% of them singletons. The sequenced material came from PBMCs. The receptors stem from a woman between 18 and 29 years old in good health and CMV-seronegative.

The genes are TRBV6-5 and TRBJ2-1; D may be TRBD2 (5 bases). V was trimmed by 8 bases and J by 7 bases, leaving 9 bases between them. The CDR3 runs 11 residues. Per the germline V gene, CDR1 is MNHEY and CDR2 is SVGAGI. In DNA form, the CDR3 reads TGTGCCAGCGCACTAGGAAATGAGCAGTTCTTC. It translates to CASALGNEQFF.

This sequence joins TRBV11-2 and TRBJ2-7; TRBD2 agrees at 8 bases. The CDR3 is 16 residues long. J gave up 2 bases and V 0 bases, and 6 bases lay outside the gene matches. Germline V gene sequence: CDR1 SGHAT, CDR2 FQNNGV. The CDR3 DNA sequence: TGTGCCAGCAGCTTAGATCGGCTAGCGGGCACCTACGAGCAGTACTTC. Its translation is CASSLDRLAGTYEQYF.

The V and J genes are TRBV5-1 and TRBJ1-2, with 7 bases aligning to TRBD1. Germline CDR1 is SGHRS and CDR2 is YFSETQ. This CDR3 region has 15 residues. The ends lost 0 bases at V and 4 bases at J; junction bases unmatched: 6. The CDR3 bases are TGCGCCAGCAGCTTGGTAGGGGGCAACAGCTATGGCTACACCTTC. As protein: CASSLVGGNSYGYTF.

This clone appeared a few times. The genes are TRBV7-8 and TRBJ1-5; 9 nucleotides agree with TRBD1. Losses at the gene ends were 5 bases for V and 6 bases for J; bases not matched to a gene: 8. In germline, CDR1 is SGHVS, CDR2 FQNEAQ. The CDR3 has 15 amino acids. CDR3 sequence (DNA): TGTGCCAGCAGCCAGAGCCCGACAGGGGGTCAGCCCCAGCATTTT. Its protein is CASSQSPTGGQPQHF.

The chain couples TRBV6-6 to TRBJ1-1, with a possible D match to TRBD1 (5 bases). This CDR3 is built from 13 residues. V lost 4 bases, J lost 12 bases, and 18 bases lay in between. CDR1 is MNHNY and CDR2 is SVGAGI in the germline V gene (reference sequence). Here the CDR3 reads CASSSPERGWTFF. The CDR3 DNA sequence: TGTGCCAGCAGTTCCCCGGAACGGGGGTGGACTTTCTTT.